This entry describes one TCR beta chain. Sequenced by immunoSEQ multiplex PCR; TCRdb stores in-frame clones only, minus some. The repertoire holds 240,000 or so clones, approximately 83% seen once, with roughly 3% in the top ten. The data originate from a study of blood T cell repertoires in COVID-19. CDR1 is SGHNT, CDR2 YYREEE, per germline (reference sequence). With V trimmed by 5 bases and J by 8 bases, 6 bases remained unmatched. The CDR3 totals 13 residues. The sequencing sample was made of peripheral blood. This clonotype originated in a woman in her thirties who had recovered from COVID-19. This chain connects TRBV5-4 to TRBJ1-3; the match to TRBD1 covers 8 bases. DNA for the CDR3: TGTGCCAGCAGGCAGGGGGCGGAAGACACCATATATTTT. Translated: CASRQGAEDTIYF.